These T cell receptor beta chains were read from a single sample in a study of graft-versus-host responses after intestinal transplantation. Repertoires were generated with immunoSEQ multiplex PCR, while TCRdb's copy carries only in-frame clones and drops some. The profile shows around 25,000 clones, 70% to 90% of them singletons. The sequenced sample was PBMCs, obtained more than 450 days after intestinal transplant. The receptors here all came from a human patient who received an intestinal transplant, so some T cells may come from the graft donor. Each CDR3 is given with its conserved first and last residue. The D gene is left open where the match is weak. Only part of the rows carry a size: once, few, many, or a class if the clone is expanded.

>TRBJ2-3|TRBV7-2|NA|NA
CASSFSTGTSTDTQYF
TGTGCCAGCAGCTTTAGTACGGGTACCTCCACAGATACGCAGTATTTT
>TRBJ2-3|TRBV5-4|NA|NA
CASSRPGPGDTQYF
TGTGCCAGCAGCCGGCCGGGCCCCGGCGATACGCAGTATTTT
>TRBJ2-3|TRBV29-1|NA|NA
CSVGLETDTQYF
TGCAGCGTTGGTTTGGAGACAGATACGCAGTATTTT
>TRBJ2-7|TRBV6-5|once|TRBD1
CASSSITTGQFYEQYF
TGTGCCAGCAGTTCGATCACGACAGGGCAGTTCTACGAGCAGTACTTC
>TRBJ2-7|TRBV30|NA|TRBD1
CAWHPGQGSYEQYF
TGTGCCTGGCATCCGGGACAGGGATCGTACGAGCAGTACTTC
>TRBJ2-3|TRBV5-1|once|TRBD2
CASSSLAGSTDTQYF
TGCGCCAGCAGCTCCTTAGCGGGGAGCACAGATACGCAGTATTTT
>TRBJ2-3|TRBV7-2|NA|TRBD2
CASSNPPGTSQYF
TGTGCCAGCAGCAACCCCCCCGGGACTAGTCAGTATTTT
>TRBJ1-1|TRBV19|few|NA
CASNGQNTEAFF
TGTGCCAGTAACGGCCAGAACACTGAAGCTTTCTTT
>TRBJ2-2|TRBV10-1|few|NA
CASSPYTGELFF
TGCGCCAGCAGTCCCTACACCGGGGAGCTGTTTTTT
>TRBJ1-1|TRBV6-5|NA|NA
CASSYSENTEAFF
TGTGCCAGCAGTTACTCAGAGAACACTGAAGCTTTCTTT
>TRBJ2-7|TRBV9|NA|TRBD2
CASSPEGGGGYEQYF
TGCGCCAGCAGCCCTGAAGGTGGGGGGGGCTACGAGCAGTACTTC
>TRBJ2-7|TRBV7-2|NA|TRBD2
CASSLGPSGNAQYF
TGTGCCAGCAGCTTAGGTCCTAGCGGGAACGCGCAGTACTTC
>TRBJ2-7|TRBV29-1|NA|TRBD2
CSVVLAGGPPNYEQYF
TGCAGCGTTGTACTAGCGGGAGGACCGCCAAATTACGAGCAGTACTTC
>TRBJ2-7|TRBV5-1|once|TRBD1
CANPGQGANEQYF
TGCGCCAACCCGGGACAGGGGGCGAATGAGCAGTACTTC
>TRBJ2-3|TRBV9|NA|NA
CASSVGGSTDTQYF
TGTGCCAGCAGCGTCGGCGGGAGCACAGATACGCAGTATTTT
>TRBJ1-1|TRBV2|once|TRBD1
CASSEGTGVITEAFF
TGTGCCAGCAGTGAGGGGACAGGGGTGATCACTGAAGCTTTCTTT
>TRBJ2-5|TRBV13|once|NA
CASSILAQTQYF
TGTGCCAGCAGTATACTAGCACAGACCCAGTACTTC